This entry lists 15 T cell receptor beta chains sequenced from one sample in a study of blood T cell repertoires in COVID-19. Generated by immunoSEQ multiplex PCR, the TCRdb table keeps only in-frame clones and is missing some. The repertoire has about 81,000 clones, approximately 84% of them found once; the top ten carry around 13%. The sequenced material came from peripheral blood. Receptor source: a human donor in a cohort sampled during active COVID-19.

J is TRBJ1-1 and V is TRBV27; 7 bases are shared with TRBD1. V shed 6 bases and J 4 bases; nucleotides not matched to a gene: 5. This CDR3 spans 13 amino acids. Germline lookup yields CDR1 MNHEY and CDR2 SMNVEV (reference sequence). Written as DNA, the CDR3 is TGTGCCAGCAGGTGGGACAGACTCACTGAAGCTTTCTTT. As protein: CASRWDRLTEAFF.

The rearrangement uses TRBV30 and TRBJ1-2; D is ambiguous. CDR3 length: 13 residues. The germline V gene encodes CDR1 GTSNPN and CDR2 SVGIG (reference sequence). V was clipped by 5 bases and J by 0 bases, with 10 bases between them. The DNA of the CDR3 is TGTGCCTGGGCTAGAGGTACTAACTATGGCTACACCTTC. Amino acids: CAWARGTNYGYTF.

CDR3 sequence reads: CASSVGLAGSQETQYF. The CDR3 region has the DNA TGTGCCAGCAGTGTAGGACTAGCGGGGTCCCAAGAGACCCAGTACTTC. The chain uses TRBV2 and TRBJ2-5, with 12 bases that match TRBD2. Germline CDR1 reads SNHLY; CDR2 reads FYNNEI. The CDR3 loop spans 16 amino acids. V shed 4 bases, J shed 1 base, and the junction held 4 bases outside the gene matches.

This clone was recorded at least ten times. V is TRBV13 and J is TRBJ2-7; 10 bases are a match to TRBD2. Looked up from germline, CDR1 is PRHDT and CDR2 is FYEKMQ (reference sequence). After removal of 6 bases from V and 1 base from J, the junction contained 6 bases not matched to a gene. This CDR3 has 15 amino acids. CDR3: CASSPTSGQSYEQYF. CDR3 bases: TGTGCCAGCAGTCCGACTAGCGGGCAATCCTACGAGCAGTACTTC.

This clone was counted a single time. The gene calls are TRBV5-1 and TRBJ2-3; the D is unclear. V shed 0 bases and J shed 8 bases, with 10 bases lying between them. This CDR3 is built from 13 residues. The germline V gene has CDR1 SGHRS and CDR2 YFSETQ. CDR3 in amino acids: CASSLESLGTQYF. The CDR3 bases are TGCGCCAGCAGCTTGGAGAGTCTAGGTACGCAGTATTTT.

This sequence joins TRBV20-1 and TRBJ2-7; perhaps TRBD2 as D (5 bases). V lost 3 bases and J 2 bases, leaving 5 bases between the germline ends. Germline-derived CDR1 and CDR2 are DFQATT and SNEGSKA (reference sequence). The CDR3 contains 11 residues. In nucleotides, the CDR3 is TGCAGTGCTAGGGAGGCCTACGAGCAGTACTTC. Protein product: CSAREAYEQYF.

This chain links TRBV7-9 with TRBJ1-1; no reliable D call. V lost 5 bases, J lost 5 bases, and 21 bases lay in between. The CDR3 has 16 residues. Germline loops: CDR1 SEHNR, CDR2 FQNEAQ (reference sequence). CDR3 loop: CASSLRIAGVGTEAFF. The CDR3 DNA follows: TGTGCCAGCAGCCTCCGAATTGCGGGCGTGGGTACTGAAGCTTTCTTT. Combining the CDR3 with reference TRBV7-9 and TRBJ1-1 gives the whole variable domain DTGVSQNPRHKITKRGQNVTFRCDPISEHNRLYWYRQTLGQGPEFLTYFQNEAQLEKSRLLSDRFSAERPKGSFSTLEIQRTEQGDSAMYLCASSLRIAGVGTEAFFGQGTRLTVV.

The rearrangement uses TRBV2 and TRBJ2-2, with TRBD2 as a possible D gene (6 bases). Trimming took 7 bases from V and 5 from J, leaving 11 bases between them. CDR3 length equals 13 residues. Germline V CDR1 and CDR2: SNHLY, FYNNEI. CDR3 coding DNA: TGTGCCAGCATAGGCGGGGAAACCGGGGAGCTGTTTTTT. Translating it yields CASIGGETGELFF.

This clone appeared once. This chain links TRBV6-5 with TRBJ2-7, with 10 nucleotides matching TRBD1. The germline gives CDR1 MNHEY, CDR2 SVGAGI. The CDR3 is made up of 16 amino acids. J was trimmed by 6 bases and V by 4 bases; bases with no gene match: 12. Here the CDR3 reads CASSSTGGAWVPEQYF. CDR3 DNA sequence: TGTGCCAGCAGTTCGACAGGGGGCGCGTGGGTGCCCGAGCAGTACTTC.

The chain employs TRBV27 and TRBJ1-2; TRBD1 might be the D (6 bases). Germline CDR1 is MNHEY and CDR2 is SMNVEV (reference sequence). Deletions cut 7 bases from V and 5 bases from J, with 17 bases between. This CDR3 has 14 amino acids. The CDR3 spells CASTQRRGGYGYTF. CDR3 DNA: TGTGCCAGCACCCAAAGGAGGGGGGGGTATGGCTACACCTTC.

The CDR3 spells CASSFQGAETQYF. DNA for the CDR3: TGTGCCAGCAGCTTTCAGGGTGCGGAGACCCAGTACTTC. The chain couples TRBV7-2 to TRBJ2-5; D is perhaps TRBD1 (5 bases). Germline V CDR1 and CDR2: SGHTA, FQGNSA. Trimming left V 3 bases short and J 5 bases short, with 10 bases between. CDR3 length: 13 residues.

The V and J genes are TRBV28 and TRBJ1-5; 7 bases map to TRBD1. Germline CDR1 MDHEN, CDR2 SYDVKM. This CDR3 is 16 amino acids long. J was trimmed by 0 bases and V by 1 base; bases with no gene match: 3. CDR3 sequence: CASSLFGTDSNQPQHF. In DNA, the CDR3 is TGTGCCAGCAGTTTATTCGGGACAGATAGCAATCAGCCCCAGCATTTT.

This chain uses TRBV7-9 with TRBJ1-4; D gene unclear. Trimming removed 3 bases at V and 2 bases at J, with 10 bases between. The CDR3 runs 15 residues. Germline loops: CDR1 SEHNR, CDR2 FQNEAQ (reference sequence). CDR3 region: CASSLRSGTNEKLFF. The CDR3 nucleotides read TGTGCCAGCAGCTTGCGCAGCGGGACTAATGAAAAACTGTTTTTT.

This sequence joins TRBV4-1 and TRBJ2-5; D is uncertain. V dropped 0 bases and J dropped 9 bases, with 8 bases sitting between them. Per the germline V gene, CDR1 is MGHRA and CDR2 is YSYEKL. The CDR3 spans 12 residues. DNA for the CDR3: TGCGCCAGCAGCCAAGAGTCCCTGTCCCAGTACTTC. Its protein is CASSQESLSQYF.

The chain has TRBV3-1 (or the pseudogene TRBV3-2) and TRBJ2-7, with D maybe TRBD2 (6 bases). Germline CDR1 is LGHDT and CDR2 is YNNKEL (reference sequence). V was trimmed by 4 bases and J by 10 bases, leaving 14 bases between them. The CDR3 sequence is 12 residues long. CDR3 residues: CASSLRLGGQYF. The CDR3 nucleotides are TGTGCCAGCAGCCTACGACTAGGAGGACAGTACTTC.